This TCR beta chain emerged from a study of cytomegalovirus exposure and HLA in healthy donors. This clone showed up just once. Primers for the PCR totalled 60 Vbeta and 13 Jbeta. Libraries were prepared by immunoSEQ multiplex PCR; TCRdb keeps only in-frame clonotypes and omits some of them. The sample contains 95,000 to 150,000 clones, 60% to 80% of which appear only once. V shed 8 bases and J shed 0 bases, with 4 bases lying between them. The germline V gene encodes CDR1 MDHEN and CDR2 SYDVKM. The CDR3 loop spans 11 amino acids. The chain is built from TRBV28 and TRBJ1-1; D remains ambiguous. The sequenced sample was PBMCs. The sequence was obtained from a man aged 25 to 45 in good health and CMV-seronegative. In DNA, the CDR3 is TGTGCCAGCCAATTGAACACTGAAGCTTTCTTT. It encodes CASQLNTEAFF.